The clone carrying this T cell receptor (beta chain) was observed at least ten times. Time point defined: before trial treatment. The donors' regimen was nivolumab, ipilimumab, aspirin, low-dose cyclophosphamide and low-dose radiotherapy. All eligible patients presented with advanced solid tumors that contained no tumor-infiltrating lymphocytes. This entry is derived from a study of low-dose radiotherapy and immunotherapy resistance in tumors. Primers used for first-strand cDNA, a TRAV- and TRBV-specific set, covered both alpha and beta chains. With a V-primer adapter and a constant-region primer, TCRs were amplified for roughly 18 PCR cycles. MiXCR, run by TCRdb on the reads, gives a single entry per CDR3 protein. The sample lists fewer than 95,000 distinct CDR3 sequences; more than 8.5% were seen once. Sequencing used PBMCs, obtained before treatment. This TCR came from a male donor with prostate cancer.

Written as DNA, the CDR3 is TGTGCCAGCAGCCTACATCCGACAGGGGAAGGTCAGCCCCAGCATTTT. Its protein product is CASSLHPTGEGQPQHF. The chain has TRBV6-5 and TRBJ1-5, with TRBD1 identical over 8 bases. The CDR3 covers 16 residues. Germline V CDR1 and CDR2: MNHEY, SVGAGI. Trimming took 6 bases from V and 6 from J; bases not matched to a gene: 13.